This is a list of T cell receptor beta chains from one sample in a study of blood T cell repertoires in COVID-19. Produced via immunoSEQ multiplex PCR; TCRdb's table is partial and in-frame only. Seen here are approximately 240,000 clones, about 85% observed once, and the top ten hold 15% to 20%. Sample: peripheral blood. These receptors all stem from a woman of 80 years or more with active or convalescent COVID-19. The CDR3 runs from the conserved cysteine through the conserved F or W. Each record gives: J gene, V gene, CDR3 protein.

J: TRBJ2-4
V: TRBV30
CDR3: CAWSHGLAGGEDIQYF

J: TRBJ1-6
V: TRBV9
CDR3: CASSPWGGSYNSPLHF

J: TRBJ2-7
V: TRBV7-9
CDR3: CASSSFRGSYEQYF

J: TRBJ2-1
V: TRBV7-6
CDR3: CASSLGGQVNNEQFF

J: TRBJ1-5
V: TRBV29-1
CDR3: CSVGASNQPQHF

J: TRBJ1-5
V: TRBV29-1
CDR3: CSALSSSNQPQHF

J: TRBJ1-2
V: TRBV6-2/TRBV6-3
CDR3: CASSYTGGRYGYTF

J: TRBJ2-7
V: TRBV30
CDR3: CAWSVPGVAGEGEQYF

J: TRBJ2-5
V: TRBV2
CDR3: CASSPITGFEETQYF

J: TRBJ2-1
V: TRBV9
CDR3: CASSVSSESDEQFF

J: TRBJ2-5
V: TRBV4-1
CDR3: CASSQDLSTQETQYF

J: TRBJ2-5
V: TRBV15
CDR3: CATSRDLVLAVETQYF

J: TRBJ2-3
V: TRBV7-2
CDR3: CASSLLLAGDSMRTDTQYF

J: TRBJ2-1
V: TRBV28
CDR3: CASSPREGASYNEQFF

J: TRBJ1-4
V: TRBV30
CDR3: CAWSGQGRTKLFF

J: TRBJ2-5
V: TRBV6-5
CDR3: CASRVGETQYF

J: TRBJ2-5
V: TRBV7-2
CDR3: CASSFIGGDETQYF

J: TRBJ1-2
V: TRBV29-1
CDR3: CSVPAGGTNYGYTF

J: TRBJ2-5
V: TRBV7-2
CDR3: CASSLTSGKGETQYF

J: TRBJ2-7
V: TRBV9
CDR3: CASSGGRGWDEQYF

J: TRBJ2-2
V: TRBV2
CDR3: CASSTSAGELFF

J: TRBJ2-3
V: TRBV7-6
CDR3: CASSSRLANTDTQYF

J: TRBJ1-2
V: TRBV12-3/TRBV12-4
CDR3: CASSLGGLHGYTF

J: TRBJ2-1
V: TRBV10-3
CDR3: CAIGSPPGLSYNEQFF

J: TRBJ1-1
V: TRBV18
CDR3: CASSQGDGTEAFF

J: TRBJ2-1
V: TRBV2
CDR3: CASFVQGRHYNEQFF

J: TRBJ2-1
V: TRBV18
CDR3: CASSPPRDNYNEQFF

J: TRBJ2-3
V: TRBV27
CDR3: CASVSTGTDTQYF

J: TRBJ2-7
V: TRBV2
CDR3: CASSEGTVGYEQYF

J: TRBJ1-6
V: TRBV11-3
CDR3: CASSQGVNSPLHF

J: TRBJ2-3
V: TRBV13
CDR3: CASSTGLAGKTDTQYF

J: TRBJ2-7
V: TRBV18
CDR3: CASSPLGPGGNEQYF

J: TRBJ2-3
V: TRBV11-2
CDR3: CASSARGGALPDTQYF

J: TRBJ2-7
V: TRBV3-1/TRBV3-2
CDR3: CASSRGYEQYF

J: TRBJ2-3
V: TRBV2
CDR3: CASSELAGALDTQYF